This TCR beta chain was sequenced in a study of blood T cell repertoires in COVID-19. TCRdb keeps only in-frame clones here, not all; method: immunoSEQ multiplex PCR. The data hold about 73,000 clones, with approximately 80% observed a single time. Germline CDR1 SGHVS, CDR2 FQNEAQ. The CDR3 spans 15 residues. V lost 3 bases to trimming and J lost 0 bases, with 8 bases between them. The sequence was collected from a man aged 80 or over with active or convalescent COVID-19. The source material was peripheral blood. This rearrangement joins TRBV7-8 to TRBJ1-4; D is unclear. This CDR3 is CASSFGGATNEKLFF. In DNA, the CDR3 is TGTGCCAGCAGCTTTGGCGGTGCAACTAATGAAAAACTGTTTTTT.